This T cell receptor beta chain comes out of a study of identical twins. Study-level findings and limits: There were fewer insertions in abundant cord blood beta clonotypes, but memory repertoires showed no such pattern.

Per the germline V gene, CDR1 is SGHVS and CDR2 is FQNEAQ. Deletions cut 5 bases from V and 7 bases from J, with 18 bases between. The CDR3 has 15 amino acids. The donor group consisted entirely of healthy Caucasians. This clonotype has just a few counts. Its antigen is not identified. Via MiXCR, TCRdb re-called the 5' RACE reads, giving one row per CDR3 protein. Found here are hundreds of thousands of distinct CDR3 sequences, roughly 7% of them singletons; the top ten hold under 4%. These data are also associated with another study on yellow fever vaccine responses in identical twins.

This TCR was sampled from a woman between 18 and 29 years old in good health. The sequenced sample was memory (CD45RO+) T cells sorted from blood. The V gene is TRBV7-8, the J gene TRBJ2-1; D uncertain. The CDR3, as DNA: TGTGCCAGCAGCCGAGGTACTACCCGATCTAATGAGCAGTTCTTC. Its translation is CASSRGTTRSNEQFF.